The 20 T cell receptor beta chains below were found in one sample sequenced in a study of T cell repertoires in cytomegalovirus infection (dated by TCRdb to 2018 to 2020). The instrument was an Illumina HiSeq 1500. Clones were called with MiXCR by TCRdb after fastp trimmed the public reads at Q25, and only in-frame beta chains were retained. Rows with one shared CDR3 protein collapse into an entry with the most common genes and DNA. Counted in this sample were approximately 910,000 distinct CDR3 sequences; approximately 31% of them appeared once. The top ten clones comprise roughly 13% of the sample. The treatment or condition tag for this specimen amounts to: in vitro stimulation with specific CMV peptide epitopes to enrich CMV-specific T cells. What these receptors recognize is not known. This specimen consisted of cultured CD8+ T cells from PBMCs, obtained from culture after CMV antigen stimulation. The receptors were sampled from a human donor in good health (CMV status not recorded). Some clones in this sample may be carry-over from other donors' samples.

CDR3 in amino acids: CASRQSSYNSPLHF. CDR3 DNA sequence: TGTGCCAGCCGACAGAGCTCCTATAATTCACCCCTCCACTTT. V is TRBV2 and J is TRBJ1-6; weak D call: TRBD1 (5 bases). Per germline, CDR1 SNHLY and CDR2 FYNNEI. The CDR3 runs 14 residues. The V and J ends lost 8 bases and 0 bases respectively, with 8 bases between them.

The gene calls are TRBV20-1 and TRBJ1-1; D is unclear. With 2 bases removed from V and 1 base from J, the gap between germline ends came to 5 bases. This CDR3 region has 12 residues. Germline values: CDR1 DFQATT, CDR2 SNEGSKA (reference sequence). The CDR3 region has the DNA TGCAGTGCTAGATGGGGGAACACTGAAGCTTTCTTT. Protein: CSARWGNTEAFF.

This rearrangement joins TRBV5-4 to TRBJ1-2; D is unresolved. The CDR3 length is 14 residues. The V gene's germline CDR1 is SGHNT and CDR2 YYREEE (reference sequence). The germline V and J ends were trimmed by 1 base and 2 bases, with 9 bases remaining between them. For the CDR3, the DNA is TGTGCCAGCAGCTTGTTGGTGTCAAACTATGGCTACACCTTC. It specifies CASSLLVSNYGYTF. Together with reference TRBV5-4 and TRBJ1-2, the CDR3 gives the full variable domain: ETGVTQSPTHLIKTRGQQVTLRCSSQSGHNTVSWYQQALGQGPQFIFQYYREEENGRGNFPPRFSGLQFPNYSSELNVNALELDDSALYLCASSLLVSNYGYTFGSGTRLTVV.

The J gene is TRBJ2-1, the V gene TRBV7-8, with 9 bases fitting TRBD2. V lost 5 bases to trimming and J lost 4 bases; unmatched junction nucleotides: 9. This CDR3 is built from 16 residues. The germline gives CDR1 SGHVS, CDR2 FQNEAQ. CDR3 residues: CASSPLGGGAYNEQFF. Here the CDR3 DNA reads TGTGCCAGCAGCCCCCTGGGCGGGGGGGCGTACAATGAGCAGTTCTTC.

This clonotype was seen a few times. The chain links TRBV28 to TRBJ1-2, with D perhaps TRBD1 (6 bases). Germline CDR1 is MDHEN and CDR2 is SYDVKM. The CDR3 extends over 13 amino acids. The V end was cut by 4 bases, the J end by 4 bases, with 10 bases between. CDR3 bases: TGTGCCAGCAGTTGGTCGGACAGCTATGGCTACACCTTC. Protein sequence: CASSWSDSYGYTF.

The chain has TRBV28 and TRBJ1-4; no firm D call. Germline V lookup: CDR1 MDHEN, CDR2 SYDVKM. The V end lost 7 bases, the J end lost 7 bases, and 13 bases lay between the germline ends. The CDR3 spans 13 residues. This chain's CDR3 is CASNLPPGEKLFF. CDR3 nucleotide sequence: TGTGCCAGCAACCTCCCCCCGGGTGAAAAACTGTTTTTT.

This chain joins TRBV25-1 and TRBJ1-2; D gene uncertain. Per germline, CDR1 MGHDK and CDR2 SYGVNS. V was pared by 3 bases and J by 8 bases, with 7 bases between. The CDR3 runs to 11 residues. The CDR3 sequence is CASSDRFGYTF. DNA for the CDR3: TGTGCCAGCAGTGACCGGTTCGGCTACACCTTC.

The table lists this clonotype with many counts. V usage is TRBV12-3 or TRBV12-4 and J usage is TRBJ2-3; TRBD2 matches at 11 bases. Trimming at V came to 5 bases and at J to 2 bases, leaving 6 bases not matched to a gene. This CDR3 has 16 residues. CDR3 sequence (DNA): TGTGCCAGCAGTCAACGACTAGCGGGGCTCACAGATACGCAGTATTTT. Encoded protein: CASSQRLAGLTDTQYF.

This clonotype was counted only a few times. The chain carries TRBV7-9 and TRBJ2-3; D possibly uses TRBD1 or TRBD2 (5 bases each). Germline V gene data show CDR1 as SEHNR and CDR2 as FQNEAQ (reference sequence). The V end was cut by 4 bases, the J end by 3 bases, with 20 bases between. This CDR3 contains 17 residues. The DNA for the CDR3 is TGTGCCAGCAGCTCGACGCAGGGAGTTCAGTTTACAGATACGCAGTATTTT. Translation gives CASSSTQGVQFTDTQYF. The full variable domain, rest sourced from reference TRBV7-9 and TRBJ2-3, is DTGVSQNPRHKITKRGQNVTFRCDPISEHNRLYWYRQTLGQGPEFLTYFQNEAQLEKSRLLSDRFSAERPKGSFSTLEIQRTEQGDSAMYLCASSSTQGVQFTDTQYFGPGTRLTVL.

This rearrangement joins TRBV19 to TRBJ1-1, with TRBD1 matching over 7 bases. Looked up from germline, CDR1 is LNHDA and CDR2 is SQIVND (reference sequence). The J segment lost 7 bases and the V segment lost 1 base, leaving 9 bases of the junction unmatched. The CDR3 runs 15 residues. The CDR3 loop is CASSIAAGGFGEAFF. CDR3 coding DNA: TGTGCCAGTAGTATAGCGGCAGGGGGTTTCGGTGAAGCTTTCTTT. The variable domain in full, completed from reference TRBV19 and TRBJ1-1, reads DGGITQSPKYLFRKEGQNVTLSCEQNLNHDAMYWYRQDPGQGLRLIYYSQIVNDFQKGDIAEGYSVSREKKESFPLTVTSAQKNPTAFYLCASSIAAGGFGEAFFGQGTRLTVV.

This clonotype has only a few counts. The chain joins TRBV7-8 to TRBJ2-7, with D perhaps matching TRBD2 (7 bases). The CDR3 has 16 amino acids. V was clipped by 3 bases and J by 0 bases, with 15 bases between them. Germline CDR1 and CDR2: SGHVS and FQNEAQ. The CDR3 reads CASSLGGAPSSYEQYF. CDR3 sequence (DNA): TGTGCCAGCAGCTTGGGGGGGGCACCTAGCTCCTACGAGCAGTACTTC.

This clonotype was seen only a few times. The chain uses TRBV2 and TRBJ2-5; a possible D gene is TRBD2 (6 bases). Trimming cost V 7 bases and J 10 bases, with 16 bases left between them. Germline V gives CDR1 SNHLY, CDR2 FYNNEI. The CDR3 totals 12 residues. CDR3 nucleotides: TGTGCCAGCACCCCTCATCCGGAGGGCCAGTACTTC. As protein: CASTPHPEGQYF.

A few counts support this clonotype. This chain connects TRBV6-5 to TRBJ2-5, with D uncertain. CDR1 MNHEY and CDR2 SVGAGI come from the germline V gene. This CDR3 region has 18 residues. V was trimmed by 0 bases and J by 1 base, leaving 18 bases between them. CDR3 in amino acids: CASSYSGIQVPLQETQYF. The CDR3 DNA reads as TGTGCCAGCAGTTACTCGGGGATTCAGGTCCCTCTCCAAGAGACCCAGTACTTC.

This clonotype was observed a few times. The chain uses TRBV6-2 or TRBV6-3 and TRBJ2-1; 7 bases line up with TRBD2. This CDR3 has 15 amino acids. The V gene's germline CDR1 is MNHEY and CDR2 SVGEGT. The ends lost 7 bases at V and 4 bases at J; junction bases unmatched: 10. CDR3 amino acids: CASNPTGEGYNEQFF. The CDR3 DNA reads TGTGCCAGCAATCCCACGGGGGAGGGGTACAATGAGCAGTTCTTC.

This clonotype was recorded many times. The chain is built from TRBV7-2 and TRBJ2-3; D possibly corresponds to TRBD2 (5 bases). The CDR3 consists of 17 residues. Trimming cost V 2 bases and J 4 bases, with 19 bases left between them. CDR1 SGHTA and CDR2 FQGNSA come from the germline V gene. CDR3 residues: CASSLKHGVLSADTQYF. CDR3 DNA: TGTGCCAGCAGCTTAAAACACGGGGTCTTGTCCGCAGATACGCAGTATTTT.

This clonotype showed up many times. The chain couples TRBV7-6 to TRBJ2-3; D perhaps matches TRBD1 (5 bases). This CDR3 is 18 amino acids long. Germline V gene lookup returns CDR1 SGHVS and CDR2 FNYEAQ. V lost 2 bases and J lost 0, with 18 bases in between. CDR3: CASSLFPGAEASTDTQYF. The DNA for the CDR3 is TGTGCCAGCAGCTTATTTCCTGGGGCAGAAGCTAGCACAGATACGCAGTATTTT.

This clonotype was counted between two and nine times. The J gene is TRBJ1-2, the V gene TRBV27; D gene unclear. The ends were cut back, 6 bases at V and 2 bases at J, with 10 bases in the middle. The CDR3 is made up of 13 amino acids. CDR1 is MNHEY and CDR2 is SMNVEV in the germline V gene (reference sequence). This CDR3 reads CASRYGPNYGYTF. The CDR3 DNA follows: TGTGCCAGCAGGTATGGGCCGAACTATGGCTACACCTTC.

This clonotype was recorded a few times. One junction end does not reproduce the germline sequence, and a read error may be involved. V and J are TRBV6-2 or TRBV6-3 and TRBJ2-7, with D tentatively TRBD1 or TRBD2 (5 bases each). The CDR3 covers 14 residues. Germline V CDR1 and CDR2: MNHEY, SVGEGT. The CDR3 DNA follows: TGTGCCAGCACTTACCCCGGGGCTTGGTACGAGCAGTACTTC. Its protein is CASTYPGAWYEQYF.

This clonotype showed up many times. The chain is built from TRBV27 and TRBJ2-1; 8 bases map to TRBD2. The length of the CDR3 is 14 residues. Per the germline V gene, CDR1 is MNHEY and CDR2 is SMNVEV (reference sequence). V lost 3 bases to trimming and J lost 7 bases; unmatched junction nucleotides: 5. The CDR3 DNA reads TGTGCCAGCAGTTTCGGGGGGGCAGGAAATGAGCAGTTCTTC. The encoded protein is CASSFGGAGNEQFF.

This clonotype was seen more than once but under ten times. V is TRBV7-6 and J is TRBJ2-7; unclear D gene. Trimming removed 4 bases from V and 6 bases from J, with 13 bases in between. The V gene's germline CDR1 is SGHVS and CDR2 FNYEAQ. This CDR3 spans 13 amino acids. The CDR3 nucleotides read TGTGCCAGCAGCTCTCCAAACGGGCGCGAGCAGTACGTC. Residues: CASSSPNGREQYV.